The T cell receptor beta chain described here comes from a study of T cell repertoires in cytomegalovirus infection. Study at large: The authors relied on CMV epitopes, both recently identified HLA-C-restricted and well-studied HLA-B-restricted. Study-level points and caveats: CMV-specific TCR beta clonotypes restricted by HLA-C were the ones dominating the ex vivo response.

A note on this clonotype: Its specificity is not known.

TCRdb independently ran MiXCR on the reads; one entry per CDR3 protein. This sample has hundreds of thousands of distinct CDR3 sequences; approximately 40% occur once, and the top ten carry around 44%. Material: cultured PBMCs, obtained from culture after CMV antigen stimulation. The sequence came from a human donor in good health (CMV status not recorded). Some clones in this sample may be carry-over from other donors' samples.

The CDR3 nucleotides read TGTGCCAGCAGCCCCCGGGAACAGGGAAGCACAGATACGCAGTATTTT. Residues: CASSPREQGSTDTQYF. The chain couples TRBV5-4 to TRBJ2-3; possibly TRBD1 for D (6 bases). The germline V gene has CDR1 SGHNT and CDR2 YYREEE (reference sequence). The CDR3 length is 16 residues. V lost 4 bases, J lost 0 bases, and 15 bases lay in between.